Listed here are 10 T cell receptor beta chains from one sample, sequenced in a study of shared T cell receptors in the human thymus. The data were produced by immunoSEQ multiplex PCR, yet TCRdb's version contains in-frame clones alone and is incomplete. The sample holds about 610,000 clones, approximately 88% seen once. This sample was also put to use in a study of human thymus T cells.

The sample comprised thymocytes. Source of these receptors: a boy younger than two with a congenital heart defect.

This chain links TRBV14 with TRBJ1-1, with D possibly matching TRBD1 (6 bases). CDR1 and CDR2 from the germline V gene are SGHDN and FVKESK. There are 17 residues in the CDR3. Trimming removed 0 bases from V and 3 bases from J, with 17 bases in between. CDR3 region: CASSQDLSGAEDTEAFF. The CDR3 coding sequence is TGTGCCAGCAGCCAAGATCTTTCAGGGGCGGAGGACACTGAAGCTTTCTTT.

A remark on this clone: At one end the junction does not follow the germline gene, possibly because of a read error. The chain couples TRBV7-2 to TRBJ1-2; D not resolved. The CDR3 spans 8 residues. Germline loops: CDR1 SGHTA, CDR2 FQGNSA. CDR3 protein: CASSLALF. CDR3 coding DNA: TGTGCCAGCAGCTTAGCCCTCTTC.

The gene calls are TRBV30 and TRBJ2-1; D gene unclear. V was pared by 5 bases and J by 8 bases, with 10 bases between. The CDR3 loop spans 11 amino acids. Germline V gene data show CDR1 as GTSNPN and CDR2 as SVGIG (reference sequence). The CDR3 loop reads CAWSVSDEQFF. The CDR3 DNA follows: TGTGCCTGGTCCGTGTCGGATGAGCAGTTCTTC.

This clone showed up just once. The chain combines TRBV6-1 with TRBJ2-7; 7 bases line up with TRBD1. The germline V gene has CDR1 MNHNS and CDR2 SASEGT. With V trimmed by 8 bases and J by 5 bases, 15 bases remained unmatched. The CDR3 extends over 15 amino acids. CDR3 sequence reads: CASVSKGAKGNEQYF. DNA for the CDR3: TGTGCCAGCGTTAGCAAGGGGGCTAAGGGCAACGAGCAGTACTTC.

V and J are TRBV7-9 and TRBJ2-7, with 14 bases aligning to TRBD2. Germline V gene lookup returns CDR1 SEHNR and CDR2 FQNEAQ (reference sequence). This CDR3 is built from 17 residues. Trimming removed 3 bases from V and 6 bases from J; junction bases left unmatched: 10. This chain's CDR3 is CASSFVPGLAGVREQYF. The CDR3 bases are TGTGCCAGCAGCTTTGTGCCGGGACTAGCGGGAGTCCGCGAGCAGTACTTC.

The chain combines TRBV5-1 with TRBJ2-1; 12 nucleotides agree with TRBD2. This CDR3 spans 17 amino acids. The V gene end was trimmed by 3 bases and the J gene end by 6 bases; junction bases not matched to a gene: 10. CDR1 is SGHRS and CDR2 is YFSETQ in the germline V gene. The CDR3 DNA reads as TGCGCCAGCAGCTCCCTCACCAGGACTAGCGGGACCAATGAGCAGTTCTTC. Its protein product is CASSSLTRTSGTNEQFF.

This chain connects TRBV5-6 to TRBJ2-3; D might be TRBD2 (6 bases). Trimming took off 1 base at V and 6 bases at J, with 21 bases between the two ends. CDR3 length: 17 residues. From germline, CDR1 is SGHDT and CDR2 YYEEEE. Here the CDR3 reads CASSLCRGLSLTDTQYF. CDR3 bases: TGTGCCAGCAGCTTGTGCCGGGGACTGTCCCTAACCGATACGCAGTATTTT. The full variable domain, in which reference TRBV5-6 and TRBJ2-3 provide the parts outside the CDR3, is DAGVTQSPTHLIKTRGQQVTLRCSPKSGHDTVSWYQQALGQGPQFIFQYYEEEERQRGNFPDRFSGHQFPNYSSELNVNALLLGDSALYLCASSLCRGLSLTDTQYFGPGTRLTVL.

The rearrangement uses TRBV27 and TRBJ2-3, with 11 bases identical to TRBD2. The length of the CDR3 is 16 residues. Germline loops: CDR1 MNHEY, CDR2 SMNVEV (reference sequence). With 6 bases clipped from V and 7 bases from J, the junction kept 12 bases outside the gene matches. This chain's CDR3 is CASRVPTSGVTNTQYF. The CDR3 coding sequence is TGTGCCAGCAGGGTACCGACTAGCGGGGTCACGAATACGCAGTATTTT.

The chain recombines TRBV7-6 with TRBJ2-5; 11 nucleotides line up with TRBD2. The J segment lost 3 bases and the V segment lost 2 bases, leaving 8 bases of the junction unmatched. In germline, CDR1 is SGHVS, CDR2 FNYEAQ. This CDR3 spans 17 amino acids. The CDR3 DNA reads TGTGCCAGCAGCTTACCTCGACTAGCGGGATTGAAAGAGACCCAGTACTTC. Its protein is CASSLPRLAGLKETQYF.

V usage is TRBV10-3 and J usage is TRBJ1-2; D unresolved. This CDR3 is 14 amino acids long. V was clipped by 2 bases and J by 3 bases, with 10 bases between them. Germline CDR1 is ENHRY and CDR2 is SYGVKD. The CDR3, as DNA: TGTGCCATCAGTGAGGGGAGAAGGGACTATGGCTACACCTTC. The encoded protein is CAISEGRRDYGYTF.